This TCR beta chain appears in the sequencing data of a study of T cell responses to AZD1222 COVID-19 vaccine (dated by TCRdb to the early 2020s). In the study overall: TCR sequencing was performed for fewer than 250 trial participants, of whom around 200 were given two doses of AZD1222 and around 26 were given two doses of MenACWY control vaccine. Trial participants were enrolled by age into 18-55, 56-69 and 70-plus year subgroups, with approximately 150, 28 and 58 TCR-sequenced participants respectively.

General conclusions and limits of the study: In the small 56-69-year group, the increase in depth fell short of significance, most likely because of low power. The whole spike protein was spanned by vaccine-associated CD4 TCRs, and dominant responses were seen in regions 160-218 and 743-854. Participants were mostly white British, with more females than males. The authors suggested clonal diversity may have been underestimated. Because no samples from the day 14 peak response were available, repertoires could be characterized only after the peak T cell response. After two AZD1222 doses, spike-specific TCR breadth and depth were significantly higher than at day 0 and than in MenACWY recipients. Conclusions about previously exposed vaccinees are limited because only five to seven AZD1222 recipients were SARS-CoV-2 seropositive at baseline. Reportedly, almost half of the unique spike-specific TCRs recognized epitopes lying outside the regions that are mutated in the B.1.351 and B.1.1.7 variants.

The CDR3 measures 14 amino acids from cysteine to phenylalanine. Here the CDR3 DNA is all that survives: 42 bases in frame from base 1. Reading the germline V gene gives CDR1 SGHRS and CDR2 YFSETQ. The V and J ends are trimmed by 0 bases and 4 bases, leaving 8 bases between them. Turning to this clone: Its antigen is unknown. No quality values exist for individual bases; no much larger clone is one base distant.

The CDR3 regions of human TCRbeta chains were analyzed by immunosequencing. The authors' analysis ran thus. Repertoire TCRs were matched against a reference library of SARS-CoV-2-specific TCRs generated with the MIRA antigen-specificity platform. Breadth meant the fraction of unique TCRs that were SARS-CoV-2-associated, whereas depth meant the fraction of total T cells that were SARS-CoV-2-associated. Using the MIRA data, each spike-specific TCR was mapped to the spike region that the TCR reacts to and placed in a CD4 or CD8 class. Log10-transformed breadth and depth values were compared by one-way ANOVA with Sidak's multiple comparisons tests. The immuneACCESS repertoire file appears here via TCRdb, limited to in-frame rearrangements. These files lack a portion of the clones; in checked studies, under half of the deficit traces to unresolved V genes, and the cause of the others is not known. That table is the source of V, J and clone size, and D and trimming were worked out from the DNA. This sample lists 150,000 to 200,000 clones; 85% to 95% were detected once. The ten biggest clones cover around 1.6% of the sample.

Per the publication, the time point label means: about 28 days (+/-7) after the second vaccine dose. Because spike-specific TCR depth and breadth did not differ between the two schedules, AZD1222 recipients who got a second dose at roughly 4 weeks were pooled with those who got a second dose at roughly 12 weeks. Vaccinee samples were obtained from the UK trials COV001 and COV002, which included a single-blind randomized controlled phase 2/3 trial of AZD1222 (ChAdOx1 nCoV-19) in healthy adults. For TCRbeta chain sequencing, PBMC samples were collected from trial participants at day 0 and at day 28 after the second dose.

This TCR came from an adult who received the AZD1222 COVID-19 vaccine. This material consisted of peripheral blood, taken 28 days after the second AZD1222 dose. The rearranged segments are TRBV5-1 and TRBJ1-3; the D gene cannot be resolved reliably. The CDR3 reads CASSLELEGNTIYF. The nucleotide sequence reads as follows: TGCGCCAGCAGCTTGGAGCTGGAGGGAAACACCATATATTTT.